This TCR beta chain appears in the sequencing data of a study of blood T cell repertoires in COVID-19. About the study: T cells, B-cell-depleted T cells, or PBMCs supplied cDNA or gDNA.

This CDR3 spans 15 amino acids. Germline lookup yields CDR1 MNHEY and CDR2 SMNVEV (reference sequence). V lost 5 bases to trimming and J lost 3 bases; unmatched junction nucleotides: 8. Measured with immunoSEQ multiplex PCR; TCRdb has only the in-frame clones, and not every one. Of some 260,000 clones listed, approximately 91% are singletons. This sequence joins TRBV27 and TRBJ2-7, with 9 bases fitting TRBD2. The sequenced sample consisted of peripheral blood. The origin of this receptor is a woman aged 40 to 50 who had recovered from COVID-19. Here the CDR3 DNA reads TGTGCCAGCAGTGCCTTAGCGGGAGTTGGCTACGAGCAGTACTTC. Translated, it gives CASSALAGVGYEQYF.